This TCR beta chain came from a study of blood T cell repertoires in COVID-19. Study as a whole: Sites in the United States, Italy and Spain provided acute and convalescent COVID-19 samples. Sources were T cells, B-cell-depleted T cells, or PBMCs; the material itself was cDNA or gDNA.

Germline trimming cut 3 bases from V and 5 bases from J; bases unmatched to any gene: 9. This CDR3 is 17 amino acids long. Germline-derived CDR1 and CDR2 are MGHRA and YSYEKL. Original processing notes: Reference gene primer amplification gave nucleated cell count estimates. This table comes from immunoSEQ multiplex PCR, and its TCRdb copy is limited to in-frame clones, with some not included. For V, J and clone size, that table is used; D and trimming come from the DNA. The sample consists of some 67,000 clones, around nine tenths of them appearing once. This clonotype was sampled from a woman under 30 with acute or convalescent COVID-19. Source material: peripheral blood. The chain has TRBV4-1 and TRBJ2-3; 12 nucleotides match TRBD2. The CDR3 DNA follows: TGCGCCAGCAGCCAGGGCACATCTAGCGGGAGGGGAGATACGCAGTATTTT. This codes for CASSQGTSSGRGDTQYF.